These 18 T cell receptor beta chains share one sample of origin, sequenced in a study of CD4+ T cells in melanoma. The protocol was immunoSEQ multiplex PCR, while the TCRdb copy is restricted to in-frame clones and leaves out a portion. The sample lists over 130,000 clones; 85% to 95% were seen once. These TCRs come from a human donor with melanoma.

The CDR3 DNA is TGCGCCAGCAGCTATCGACTAGGGCCGGGACAGGGACATAATGAGCAGTTCTTC. Protein: CASSYRLGPGQGHNEQFF. J is TRBJ2-1 and V is TRBV5-1; 9 bases align to TRBD1. The CDR3 length is 18 residues. In germline, CDR1 is SGHRS, CDR2 YFSETQ. The V segment lost 3 bases and the J segment 7 bases; nucleotides outside the gene matches: 17.

This clone was counted once. The chain links TRBV5-6 to TRBJ2-7, with 9 bases fitting TRBD1. The CDR3 is 15 residues long. Losses at the gene ends were 4 bases for V and 2 bases for J; bases not matched to a gene: 7. The germline CDR1 and CDR2 sequences are SGHDT and YYEEEE. The CDR3, as DNA: TGTGCCAGCAGCGCACGGACAGGGGCCCCCTACGAGCAGTACTTC. Encoded protein: CASSARTGAPYEQYF.

This chain connects TRBV5-1 to TRBJ2-3, with a tentative D call TRBD2 (6 bases). CDR3 size: 16 residues. Trimming took off 4 bases at V and 4 bases at J, with 19 bases between the two ends. CDR1 SGHRS and CDR2 YFSETQ come from the germline V gene. The CDR3 DNA sequence: TGCGCCAGCAGCCGGGCGGGGACCACCCTTTCAGATACGCAGTATTTT. Its protein is CASSRAGTTLSDTQYF.

The chain links TRBV4-2 to TRBJ2-5; weak D call: TRBD2 (6 bases). CDR3 length: 16 amino acids. Germline lookup yields CDR1 LGHNA and CDR2 YNFKEQ. The V gene lost 0 bases and the J gene lost 5 bases, with 16 bases spanning the gap. The CDR3: CASSQDRGGGKETQYF. The DNA for the CDR3 is TGTGCCAGCAGCCAAGATCGAGGTGGAGGGAAGGAGACCCAGTACTTC.

The genes are TRBV18 and TRBJ2-5; D call uncertain. Trimming removed 0 bases from V and 7 bases from J, with 12 bases in between. Germline CDR1 reads KGHSH; CDR2 reads LQKENI. This CDR3 region has 14 residues. This CDR3 reads CASSPPDGARTQYF. The DNA for the CDR3 is TGTGCCAGCTCACCACCCGACGGTGCAAGGACCCAGTACTTC.

The chain joins TRBV9 to TRBJ2-5; TRBD2 agrees at 7 bases. V shed 4 bases and J 5 bases; nucleotides not matched to a gene: 8. The CDR3 spans 14 residues. Germline CDR1 is SGDLS and CDR2 is YYNGEE. CDR3 sequence reads: CASSQTSSGETQYF. The CDR3 bases are TGTGCCAGCAGCCAGACTAGCTCTGGCGAGACCCAGTACTTC. Full variable domain (missing parts from reference TRBV9 and TRBJ2-5): DSGVTQTPKHLITATGQRVTLRCSPRSGDLSVYWYQQSLDQGLQFLIQYYNGEERAKGNILERFSAQQFPDLHSELNLSSLELGDSALYFCASSQTSSGETQYFGPGTRLLVL.

The V call is TRBV4-1, the J call TRBJ1-2, with D uncertain. V lost 1 base and J lost 6, with 12 bases in between. From germline, CDR1 is MGHRA and CDR2 YSYEKL. CDR3 length: 14 amino acids. The CDR3 DNA follows: TGCGCCAGCAGCCAAGGGCCGGGGATCGATGGCTACACCTTC. Residues: CASSQGPGIDGYTF.

This rearrangement joins TRBV9 to TRBJ2-6, with a tentative D call TRBD2 (6 bases). The CDR3 runs to 17 residues. CDR1 SGDLS and CDR2 YYNGEE come from the germline V gene. Trimming took off 3 bases at V and 0 bases at J, with 13 bases between the two ends. In DNA, the CDR3 is TGTGCCAGCAGCGCGGGGGACGGCTACTCTGGGGCCAACGTCCTGACTTTC. Translation: CASSAGDGYSGANVLTF.

The gene calls are TRBV30 and TRBJ1-1; D is undetermined. The CDR3 has 13 residues. Germline V gives CDR1 GTSNPN, CDR2 SVGIG (reference sequence). V lost 5 bases and J lost 0, with 10 bases in between. This CDR3 is CAWRDTMNTEAFF. The CDR3 DNA reads as TGTGCCTGGCGCGACACGATGAACACTGAAGCTTTCTTT.

This chain links TRBV11-1 with TRBJ2-3; possibly TRBD1 for D (6 bases). The CDR3 consists of 14 residues. V was trimmed by 2 bases and J by 5 bases, leaving 11 bases between them. Germline V gene data show CDR1 as SGHAT and CDR2 as FQDESV (reference sequence). CDR3 DNA sequence: TGTGCCAGCAGCTTAACCCAGGGACAAGATACGCAGTATTTT. Its translation is CASSLTQGQDTQYF.

J is TRBJ1-2 and V is TRBV5-1, with D tentatively TRBD1 (6 bases). Germline V CDR1 and CDR2: SGHRS, YFSETQ. V lost 2 bases and J lost 6, with 8 bases in between. The CDR3 sequence is 12 residues long. The CDR3 region has the DNA TGCGCCAGCAGCTTTGAGGGGGATGGCTACACCTTC. Protein sequence: CASSFEGDGYTF.

The genes are TRBV10-1 and TRBJ1-1; D remains unclear. The V gene lost 6 bases and the J gene lost 0 bases, with 11 bases spanning the gap. The length of the CDR3 is 14 residues. Germline loops: CDR1 WNHNN, CDR2 SYGVQD (reference sequence). This chain's CDR3 is CASSPGTLNTEAFF. For the CDR3, the DNA is TGCGCCAGCAGCCCCGGAACCTTGAACACTGAAGCTTTCTTT.

The rearrangement joins TRBV5-1 to TRBJ1-1; the D gene is possibly TRBD1 (6 bases). Germline V gene sequence: CDR1 SGHRS, CDR2 YFSETQ. This CDR3 has 13 amino acids. Deletions cut 4 bases from V and 1 base from J, with 8 bases between. The CDR3 DNA is TGCGCCAGCAGCATACAGGGGAACACTGAAGCTTTCTTT. Encoded protein: CASSIQGNTEAFF.

The chain joins TRBV4-1 to TRBJ2-3; 11 bases agree with TRBD2. CDR3 length: 15 residues. V trimming: 3 bases; J trimming: 5 bases; junction bases outside the gene matches: 4. CDR1 and CDR2 from the germline V gene are MGHRA and YSYEKL. CDR3 loop: CASSQNSGGGDTQYF. DNA of the CDR3: TGCGCCAGCAGCCAGAATAGCGGGGGGGGAGATACGCAGTATTTT.

This clone has only one observation. The V gene is TRBV7-9, the J gene TRBJ1-4, with 8 bases fitting TRBD1. The CDR3 covers 15 residues. Germline V gives CDR1 SEHNR, CDR2 FQNEAQ (reference sequence). J gave up 6 bases and V 5 bases, and 8 bases lay outside the gene matches. The CDR3 sequence: CASSGQGAWDEKLFF. Here the CDR3 DNA reads TGTGCCAGCAGCGGCCAGGGGGCTTGGGATGAAAAACTGTTTTTT.

The DNA of the CDR3 is TGCGCCAGCAGCTTCAGCCGAGACTCCATTCAGTACTTC. It specifies CASSFSRDSIQYF. This chain connects TRBV5-1 to TRBJ2-4; no firm D call. The CDR3 is made up of 13 amino acids. Trimming took off 2 bases at V and 9 bases at J, with 12 bases between the two ends. Germline V gene data show CDR1 as SGHRS and CDR2 as YFSETQ.

The chain couples TRBV6-6 to TRBJ2-7, with D possibly TRBD1 on 5 matching bases. Germline V lookup: CDR1 MNHNY, CDR2 SVGAGI (reference sequence). V gave up 0 bases and J gave up 2 bases, with 8 bases separating them. The length of the CDR3 is 14 residues. The CDR3 nucleotides read TGTGCCAGCAGTTACTCTCAGGGTACCTACGAGCAGTACTTC. This translates into CASSYSQGTYEQYF.

The rearrangement links TRBV4-1 to TRBJ1-1; 8 bases are shared with TRBD1. CDR1 is MGHRA, CDR2 YSYEKL, per germline. This CDR3 is 15 amino acids long. J gave up 7 bases and V 3 bases, and 10 bases lay outside the gene matches. CDR3 DNA: TGCGCCAGCAGCCAGCCAGACAGGGGTTTTGGTGAAGCTTTCTTT. Encoded protein: CASSQPDRGFGEAFF.